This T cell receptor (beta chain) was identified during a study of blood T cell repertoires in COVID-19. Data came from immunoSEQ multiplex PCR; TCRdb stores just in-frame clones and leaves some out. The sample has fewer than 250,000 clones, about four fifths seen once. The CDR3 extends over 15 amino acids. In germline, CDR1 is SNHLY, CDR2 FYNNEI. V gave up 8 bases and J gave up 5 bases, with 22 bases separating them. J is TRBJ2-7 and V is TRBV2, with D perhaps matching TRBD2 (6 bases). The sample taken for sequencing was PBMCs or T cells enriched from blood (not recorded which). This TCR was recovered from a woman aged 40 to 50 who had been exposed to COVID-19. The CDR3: CASARDSHGSNEQYF. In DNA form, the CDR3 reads TGTGCCAGCGCCCGGGACTCCCACGGGTCCAACGAGCAGTACTTC. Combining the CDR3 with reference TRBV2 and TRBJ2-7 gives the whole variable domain EPEVTQTPSHQVTQMGQEVILRCVPISNHLYFYWYRQILGQKVEFLVSFYNNEISEKSEIFDDQFSVERPDGSNFTLKIRSTKLEDSAMYFCASARDSHGSNEQYFGPGTRLTVT.